Listed here are 8 T cell receptor beta chains from one sample, sequenced in a study of blood T cell repertoires in COVID-19. Some clones are missing from TCRdb's copy, which holds only in-frame ones; the method was immunoSEQ multiplex PCR. This table has 350,000 to 450,000 clones, over 75% appearing once. Sample: PBMCs or T cells enriched from blood (not recorded which). The receptors derive from a middle-aged man in a cohort exposed to, infected with or recovered from COVID-19 (not recorded which).

The genes are TRBV4-1 and TRBJ1-3; D perhaps matches TRBD1 (6 bases). Germline lookup yields CDR1 MGHRA and CDR2 YSYEKL. V lost 3 bases and J 0 bases, leaving 12 bases between the germline ends. This CDR3 has 16 amino acids. CDR3 nucleotides: TGCGCCAGCAGCCATTTCACAGGGAACTCTGGAAACACCATATATTTT. This translates into CASSHFTGNSGNTIYF.

This sequence joins TRBV11-3 and TRBJ2-3; D unresolved. V lost 1 base and J 0 bases, leaving 8 bases between the germline ends. Germline assignment: CDR1 SGHNT and CDR2 YENEEA. The CDR3 extends over 15 amino acids. The CDR3 region has the DNA TGTGCCAGCAGCTTAGGAGGCTCTAGCACAGATACGCAGTATTTT. It encodes CASSLGGSSTDTQYF.

V and J are TRBV28 and TRBJ1-2, with D possibly being TRBD1 (6 bases). The germline CDR1 and CDR2 sequences are MDHEN and SYDVKM. The CDR3 loop spans 13 amino acids. Trimming took off 5 bases at V and 4 bases at J, with 11 bases between the two ends. CDR3 coding DNA: TGTGCCAGCAGTCCTGGACAGCCCTATGGCTACACCTTC. Amino acid sequence: CASSPGQPYGYTF.

The chain employs TRBV18 and TRBJ1-1; tentatively, D is TRBD1 (5 bases). The germline CDR1 and CDR2 sequences are KGHSH and LQKENI. The CDR3 loop spans 11 amino acids. V was cut by 5 bases and J by 7 bases, with 8 bases left in between. CDR3 protein: CASSTTVEAFF. In DNA form, the CDR3 reads TGTGCCAGCTCAACGACAGTTGAAGCTTTCTTT.

The chain carries TRBV7-2 and TRBJ2-5; D possibly corresponds to TRBD1 (6 bases). The germline V gene encodes CDR1 SGHTA and CDR2 FQGNSA. V lost 5 bases to trimming and J lost 11 bases, with 15 bases between them. This CDR3 is built from 12 residues. CDR3 region: CASSPDRLRQYF. CDR3 nucleotides: TGTGCCAGCAGCCCGGACAGATTAAGGCAGTACTTC.

This clone was seen only a few times. The genes are TRBV4-2 and TRBJ1-5; no clear D. This CDR3 is built from 12 residues. Germline lookup yields CDR1 LGHNA and CDR2 YNFKEQ. V lost 1 base to trimming and J lost 8 bases, with 6 bases between them. The CDR3 region has the DNA TGTGCCAGCAGCCAAGGAGTAGAGCCCCAGCATTTT. It is translated as CASSQGVEPQHF.

The chain recombines TRBV11-2 with TRBJ2-1; TRBD1 matches at 9 bases. V shed 3 bases and J 0 bases; nucleotides not matched to a gene: 6. The CDR3 consists of 17 residues. CDR1 is SGHAT, CDR2 FQNNGV, per germline. CDR3 amino acids: CASSFSGTGSSYNEQFF. In nucleotides, the CDR3 is TGTGCCAGCAGCTTTTCCGGGACAGGGAGCTCCTACAATGAGCAGTTCTTC.

The gene calls are TRBV3-1 (or the pseudogene TRBV3-2) and TRBJ2-3, with D perhaps TRBD2 (5 bases). V was pared by 2 bases and J by 2 bases, with 11 bases between. CDR1 and CDR2 (germline): LGHDT, YNNKEL (reference sequence). The CDR3 consists of 15 residues. The CDR3 loop reads CASSQTGSYTDTQYF. The CDR3 region has the DNA TGTGCCAGCAGCCAAACGGGGTCGTACACAGATACGCAGTATTTT.